These 24 T cell receptor beta chains originate from one sample sequenced in a study of blood T cell repertoires in COVID-19 (dated by TCRdb to the early 2020s). The method was the immunoSEQ multiplex PCR assay. TCRdb holds this immuneACCESS table with in-frame rearrangements only. Some clones are missing; in checked studies, unresolved V genes explain under half, and the rest has no known cause. The sample table records approximately 180,000 clones; around 83% of these occur just once. About 15% of the sample lies in the top ten. Material: PBMCs or T cells enriched from blood (not recorded which). The receptors here all came from a middle-aged man who had recovered from COVID-19.

This chain connects TRBV2 to TRBJ2-3; the match to TRBD2 covers 12 bases. Trimming at V came to 7 bases and at J to 4 bases, leaving 6 bases not matched to a gene. The CDR3 totals 15 residues. CDR1 and CDR2 from the germline V gene are SNHLY and FYNNEI. The CDR3 is CASNLASGGADTQYF. As DNA, the CDR3 is TGTGCCAGCAATTTGGCTAGCGGGGGGGCAGATACGCAGTATTTT. The full variable domain, with the rest looked up from reference TRBV2 and TRBJ2-3, is EPEVTQTPSHQVTQMGQEVILRCVPISNHLYFYWYRQILGQKVEFLVSFYNNEISEKSEIFDDQFSVERPDGSNFTLKIRSTKLEDSAMYFCASNLASGGADTQYFGPGTRLTVL.

CDR3 bases: TGTGCCAGCAGCTTAACTCCGGGACAGGAGAACACCGGGGAGCTGTTTTTT. Residues: CASSLTPGQENTGELFF. This chain links TRBV7-3 with TRBJ2-2, with 8 bases matching TRBD1. The CDR3 is made up of 17 amino acids. Trimming removed 0 bases from V and 1 base from J; junction bases left unmatched: 4. Germline V gene data show CDR1 as SGHTA and CDR2 as FQGTGA.

For this clone: One end of the junction varies from germline; a read error may be responsible. This chain connects TRBV5-4 to TRBJ2-7; tentatively, D is TRBD2 (6 bases). The CDR3 runs 14 residues. The germline V gene encodes CDR1 SGHNT and CDR2 YYREEE (reference sequence). The CDR3 spells CASRLGGATYEQYF. In nucleotides, the CDR3 is TGTGCCAGCAGGTTGGGGGGAGCTACCTACGAGCAGTACTTC.

The chain recombines TRBV6-2 or TRBV6-3 with TRBJ2-7; 8 bases line up with TRBD1. The CDR3 runs 14 residues. The V segment lost 4 bases and the J segment 6 bases; nucleotides outside the gene matches: 8. Germline loops: CDR1 MNHEY, CDR2 SVGEGT. This CDR3 reads CASSSPTGALEQYF. CDR3 DNA sequence: TGTGCCAGCAGTTCCCCGACAGGGGCTCTCGAGCAGTACTTC.

The chain combines TRBV7-2 with TRBJ2-7; no firm D call. The CDR3 runs 17 residues. In germline, CDR1 is SGHTA, CDR2 FQGNSA. The V and J ends lost 3 bases and 3 bases respectively, with 21 bases between them. Here the CDR3 reads CASSFILQARSGYEQYF. CDR3 coding DNA: TGTGCCAGCAGCTTTATCTTACAAGCGAGATCCGGCTACGAGCAGTACTTC. Full variable domain (remainder filled in from reference TRBV7-2 and TRBJ2-7): GAGVSQSPSNKVTEKGKDVELRCDPISGHTALYWYRQSLGQGLEFLIYFQGNSAPDKSGLPSDRFSAERTGGSVSTLTIQRTQQEDSAVYLCASSFILQARSGYEQYFGPGTRLTVT.

This chain joins TRBV6-4 and TRBJ2-1; 13 nucleotides agree with TRBD2. Germline assignment: CDR1 MRHNA and CDR2 SNTAGT. The length of the CDR3 is 17 residues. J gave up 4 bases and V 0 bases, and 3 bases lay outside the gene matches. The CDR3 loop is CASSDSRTSGGYNEQFF. The CDR3 DNA sequence: TGTGCCAGCAGTGACTCCCGGACTAGCGGGGGTTACAATGAGCAGTTCTTC.

The V and J genes are TRBV20-1 and TRBJ1-5; no reliable D call. Trimming removed 3 bases at V and 2 bases at J, with 17 bases between. The germline V gene has CDR1 DFQATT and CDR2 SNEGSKA (reference sequence). CDR3 length: 16 residues. The CDR3 coding sequence is TGCAGTGCTAGTGGACGTGGTGCGAGGCGCAATCAGCCCCAGCATTTT. Residues: CSASGRGARRNQPQHF.

The count of this clone is one. The chain couples TRBV5-1 to TRBJ2-7; 7 bases line up with TRBD2. CDR1 is SGHRS, CDR2 YFSETQ, per germline. The junction had 9 bases not matched to a gene; V was cut back by 0 bases and J by 0 bases. The CDR3 has 17 residues. CDR3 DNA: TGCGCCAGCAGCTTGGATTTGGCTAGCGGTTACTCCTACGAGCAGTACTTC. Residues: CASSLDLASGYSYEQYF.

This clone occurred once. The chain joins TRBV6-5 to TRBJ1-4; D gene unclear. CDR1 and CDR2 (germline): MNHEY, SVGAGI. The V end lost 7 bases, the J end lost 7 bases, and 16 bases lay between the germline ends. CDR3 size: 14 residues. The CDR3 region is CASTSGGFTEKLFF. CDR3 in DNA: TGTGCCAGCACCTCTGGAGGGTTTACTGAAAAACTGTTTTTT.

With respect to this clone: The sample carries other DNA sequences with the same CDR3. The genes are TRBV5-4 and TRBJ1-1, with D uncertain. The CDR3 has 14 amino acids. Germline lookup yields CDR1 SGHNT and CDR2 YYREEE (reference sequence). V was cut by 0 bases and J by 0 bases, with 6 bases left in between. CDR3: CASSLGGMNTEAFF. In DNA form, the CDR3 reads TGTGCCAGCAGCTTGGGAGGGATGAACACTGAAGCTTTCTTT.

This clone was seen only once. The chain uses TRBV3-1 (or the pseudogene TRBV3-2) and TRBJ1-5; no clear D. The CDR3 runs 13 residues. CDR1 and CDR2 (germline): LGHDT, YNNKEL (reference sequence). V was cut by 2 bases and J by 4 bases, with 6 bases left in between. In DNA, the CDR3 is TGTGCCAGCAGCCAACAGCGAAATCAGCCCCAGCATTTT. It encodes CASSQQRNQPQHF.

The chain recombines TRBV5-1 with TRBJ2-7; possible D gene TRBD2, 5 bases. V was trimmed by 4 bases and J by 5 bases, leaving 19 bases between them. This CDR3 contains 15 residues. Germline CDR1 reads SGHRS; CDR2 reads YFSETQ. Here the CDR3 DNA reads TGCGCCAGCAGCCCCGTGGGCGGAGGTGGGCACGAGCAGTACTTC. This sequence encodes CASSPVGGGGHEQYF.

This clone has only one observation. V is TRBV30 and J is TRBJ1-4; D gene uncertain. V was pared by 0 bases and J by 5 bases, with 7 bases between. Germline V gene sequence: CDR1 GTSNPN, CDR2 SVGIG (reference sequence). The CDR3 has 13 residues. CDR3 protein: CAWSVVENEKLFF. The DNA of the CDR3 is TGTGCCTGGAGTGTAGTCGAGAATGAAAAACTGTTTTTT. The variable domain in full, completed from reference TRBV30 and TRBJ1-4, reads SQTIHQWPATLVQPVGSPLSLECTVEGTSNPNLYWYRQAAGRGLQLLFYSVGIGQISSEVPQNLSASRPQDRQFILSSKKLLLSDSGFYLCAWSVVENEKLFFGSGTQLSVL.

This rearrangement joins TRBV10-2 to TRBJ1-1; a possible D gene is TRBD1 (6 bases). V lost 2 bases and J 0 bases, leaving 13 bases between the germline ends. CDR3 length equals 16 residues. Germline V lookup: CDR1 WSHSY, CDR2 SAAADI. CDR3 amino acids: CASSEHYGQLNTEAFF. The CDR3 DNA sequence: TGCGCCAGCAGTGAGCATTACGGACAGTTGAACACTGAAGCTTTCTTT.

The chain employs TRBV12-3 or TRBV12-4 and TRBJ1-2; D is uncertain. This CDR3 has 12 residues. Trimming pared 3 bases from V and 1 base from J, leaving 3 bases between. The chain's CDR3 is CASSFSNYGYTF. The CDR3 coding sequence is TGTGCCAGCAGTTTCAGTAACTATGGCTACACCTTC.

This clone was seen once. The rearrangement joins TRBV6-1 to TRBJ1-2, with a weak D call TRBD1 (6 bases). The CDR3 spans 14 residues. Trimming cost V 2 bases and J 4 bases, with 11 bases left between them. Germline V lookup: CDR1 MNHNS, CDR2 SASEGT. CDR3 in amino acids: CASSESRGFYGYTF. CDR3 DNA: TGTGCCAGCAGTGAATCCAGGGGTTTCTATGGCTACACCTTC.

This clone came up a few times. The rearrangement joins TRBV3-1 (or the pseudogene TRBV3-2) to TRBJ1-3; 9 positions match TRBD1. Trimming removed 2 bases from V and 1 base from J; junction bases left unmatched: 6. The germline V gene has CDR1 LGHDT and CDR2 YNNKEL (reference sequence). This CDR3 comprises 17 residues. The CDR3 is CASSQSGQGLSGNTIYF. CDR3 coding DNA: TGTGCCAGCAGCCAATCGGGACAGGGATTATCTGGAAACACCATATATTTT.

The genes are TRBV12-2 and TRBJ1-1; TRBD1, the D gene given by the table, was not confirmed from the DNA. TRBV12-2 is flagged as a pseudogene. The CDR3 extends over 15 amino acids. The CDR3 loop reads CASRRTGGRNTEAFF. The CDR3 coding sequence is TGTGCAAGTCGCAGGACAGGGGGTAGAAACACTGAAGCTTTCTTT.

The chain employs TRBV5-1 and TRBJ2-7; 8 positions agree with TRBD1. The germline CDR1 and CDR2 sequences are SGHRS and YFSETQ. The CDR3 is 15 amino acids. The V segment lost 0 bases and the J segment 4 bases; nucleotides outside the gene matches: 6. CDR3 DNA sequence: TGCGCCAGCAGCTTGGCCTCCGACAGGGGATACGAGCAGTACTTC. Amino acid sequence: CASSLASDRGYEQYF.

At least ten counts were recorded for this clone. The chain recombines TRBV11-2 with TRBJ2-7, with D possibly TRBD1 on 6 matching bases. V was clipped by 4 bases and J by 2 bases, with 12 bases between them. The CDR3 is 14 amino acids. Germline assignment: CDR1 SGHAT and CDR2 FQNNGV. The CDR3 sequence: CASSSEQGAYEQYF. CDR3 bases: TGTGCCAGCAGCTCGGAACAGGGTGCCTACGAGCAGTACTTC. Complete variable domain (other parts from reference TRBV11-2 and TRBJ2-7): EAGVAQSPRYKIIEKRQSVAFWCNPISGHATLYWYQQILGQGPKLLIQFQNNGVVDDSQLPKDRFSAERLKGVDSTLKIQPAKLEDSAVYLCASSSEQGAYEQYFGPGTRLTVT.

The rearrangement uses TRBV5-1 and TRBJ2-3, with 8 bases fitting TRBD2. CDR3 length: 14 residues. CDR1 and CDR2 from the germline V gene are SGHRS and YFSETQ. Trimming took 5 bases from V and 6 from J; bases not matched to a gene: 8. CDR3 sequence (DNA): TGCGCCAGCAGTCATCGGGGGGGCCTGGATACGCAGTATTTT. Its translation: CASSHRGGLDTQYF.

This clone came up a few times. This chain uses TRBV7-9 with TRBJ1-1; 10 bases are shared with TRBD1. The CDR3 is 15 amino acids. V trimming: 5 bases; J trimming: 4 bases; junction bases outside the gene matches: 7. CDR1 is SEHNR, CDR2 FQNEAQ, per germline (reference sequence). For the CDR3, the DNA is TGTGCCAGCAGCGCCCCGGGACAGGGGCTCACTGAAGCTTTCTTT. Translation: CASSAPGQGLTEAFF.

The CDR3 coding sequence is TGTGCCAGCAGCTTAGAGCCGACAGTTGAAGCTTTCTTT. Translating gives CASSLEPTVEAFF. The rearrangement joins TRBV7-9 to TRBJ1-1; possibly TRBD1 for D (5 bases). Germline CDR1 SEHNR, CDR2 FQNEAQ (reference sequence). The V end lost 1 base, the J end lost 7 bases, and 10 bases lay between the germline ends. The CDR3 sequence is 13 residues long.

The chain is built from TRBV18 and TRBJ2-4; 7 bases match TRBD1. J gave up 0 bases and V 2 bases, and 1 base lay outside the gene matches. The CDR3 loop spans 15 amino acids. Germline V lookup: CDR1 KGHSH, CDR2 LQKENI. The CDR3 DNA sequence: TGTGCCAGCTCACCAGGGACAGTAGCCAAAAACATTCAGTACTTC. Protein: CASSPGTVAKNIQYF.